The TCR beta chain described here comes from a study of blood T cell repertoires in COVID-19. About the study: The cDNA or gDNA used as material had been derived from T cells, B-cell-depleted T cells, or PBMCs.

TCRdb's copy holds only in-frame clones and misses some; the assay was immunoSEQ multiplex PCR. The sample holds about 200,000 clones, under 90% seen once. Trimming took 2 bases from V and 7 from J, leaving 8 bases between them. CDR3 length: 12 amino acids. This clone was seen a few times. Participant-given clinical history determined each cohort assignment. The chain couples TRBV12-3 or TRBV12-4 to TRBJ1-1, with D possibly being TRBD1 (5 bases). The clonotype originates from a woman aged 45 to 65 who had been exposed to COVID-19. Sample: PBMCs or T cells enriched from blood (not recorded which). The CDR3 here is CASSLHTGEAFF. The CDR3, as DNA: TGTGCCAGCAGTTTACATACAGGTGAAGCTTTCTTT.